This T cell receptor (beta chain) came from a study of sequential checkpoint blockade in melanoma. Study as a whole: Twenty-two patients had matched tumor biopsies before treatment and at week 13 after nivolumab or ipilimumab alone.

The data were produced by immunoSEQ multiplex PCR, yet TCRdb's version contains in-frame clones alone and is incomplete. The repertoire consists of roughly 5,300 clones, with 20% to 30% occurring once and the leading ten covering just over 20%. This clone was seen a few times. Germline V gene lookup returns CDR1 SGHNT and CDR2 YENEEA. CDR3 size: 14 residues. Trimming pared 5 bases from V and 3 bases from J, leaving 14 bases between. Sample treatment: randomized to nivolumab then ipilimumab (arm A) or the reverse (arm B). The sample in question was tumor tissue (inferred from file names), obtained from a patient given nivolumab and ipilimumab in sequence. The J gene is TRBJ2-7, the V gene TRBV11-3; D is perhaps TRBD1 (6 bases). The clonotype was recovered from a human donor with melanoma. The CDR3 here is CASSGRDTNYEQYF. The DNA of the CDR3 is TGTGCCAGCAGCGGCCGGGACACCAACTACGAGCAGTACTTC.